This record looks at one T cell receptor beta chain sequence and its context. This record comes from a study of blood T cell repertoires in COVID-19. On the study more broadly: Samples of COVID-19 (acute and convalescent) were obtained from the United States, Italy and Spain. The analysed material was cDNA or gDNA that came from T cells, B-cell-depleted T cells, or PBMCs.

The CDR3 spans 16 residues. Germline CDR1 and CDR2: SGHRS and YFSETQ. Trimming removed 4 bases from V and 2 bases from J; junction bases left unmatched: 5. Authors' data handling: Estimation of nucleated cell counts was performed using reference gene primer amplification. The repertoire was sequenced with immunoSEQ multiplex PCR; TCRdb's copy has only in-frame clones and lacks some. V and J calls plus clone size are reproduced from that table; the DNA served to infer D and trimming. The sample lists some 150,000 clones; 75% to 90% were seen once. This sequence originates from a human donor in a cohort sampled during active COVID-19. Sequencing input: peripheral blood. This chain connects TRBV5-1 to TRBJ2-3; the match to TRBD2 covers 12 bases. CDR3 nucleotides: TGCGCCAGCAGCCCTGGGACTAGCGGGTACACAGATACGCAGTATTTT. Translating it yields CASSPGTSGYTDTQYF.